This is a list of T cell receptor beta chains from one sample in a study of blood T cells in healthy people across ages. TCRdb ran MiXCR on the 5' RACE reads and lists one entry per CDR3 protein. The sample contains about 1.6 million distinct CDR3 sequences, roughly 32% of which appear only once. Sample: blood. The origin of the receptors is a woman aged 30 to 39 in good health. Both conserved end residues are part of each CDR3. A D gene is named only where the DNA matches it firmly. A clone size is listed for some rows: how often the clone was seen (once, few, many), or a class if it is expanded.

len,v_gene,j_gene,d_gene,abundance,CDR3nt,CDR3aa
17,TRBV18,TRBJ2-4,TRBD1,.,TGTGCCAGCTCACCGACAGGGGTGAACCTAGCCAAAAACATTCAGTACTTC,CASSPTGVNLAKNIQYF
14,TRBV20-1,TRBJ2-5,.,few,TGCAGTGCTAGAGGGGTAACCTCTCAAGAGACCCAGTACTTC,CSARGVTSQETQYF
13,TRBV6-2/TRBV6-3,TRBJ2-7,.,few,TGTGCCAGCAGTCCTTATAGCGGCTACGAGCAGTACTTC,CASSPYSGYEQYF
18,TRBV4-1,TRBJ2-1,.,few,TGCGCCAGCAGCCAAGAGGTGGAGGGGGTAGTCTTCTACAATGAGCAGTTCTTC,CASSQEVEGVVFYNEQFF
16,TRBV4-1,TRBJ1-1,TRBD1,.,TGCGCCAGCAGCCAAGGATGGGGACAGTTGAACACTGAGGCTTTCTTT,CASSQGWGQLNTEAFF
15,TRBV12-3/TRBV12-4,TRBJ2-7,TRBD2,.,TGTGCCAGCAGTCCCGATCTAGCGGGACGGGACGAGCAGTACTTC,CASSPDLAGRDEQYF
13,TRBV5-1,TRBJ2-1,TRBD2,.,TGCGCCAGCAGCCACGTAGCGGGACTTGAGCAGTTCTTC,CASSHVAGLEQFF
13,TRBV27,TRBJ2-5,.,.,TGTGCCAGCAGTTTACCCCGACAGGATGAGCAGTACTTC,CASSLPRQDEQYF
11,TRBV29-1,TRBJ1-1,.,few,TGCAGCGTTGACAGCGCTGAGCGAGCTTTCTTT,CSVDSAERAFF
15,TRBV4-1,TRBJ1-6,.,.,TGCGCCAGCAGCCCTTCATTCTCCTATAATTCACCCCTCCACTTT,CASSPSFSYNSPLHF
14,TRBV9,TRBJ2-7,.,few,TGTGCCAGCAGCGTAGAAGCGGCCCCCTACGAGCAGTACTTC,CASSVEAAPYEQYF
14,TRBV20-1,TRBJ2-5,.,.,TGCAGTGCTAGTTTCCTAGTGGGATCTGAGACCCAGTACTTC,CSASFLVGSETQYF
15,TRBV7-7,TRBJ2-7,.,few,TGTGCCAGCAGTTTGCCGTCTCCAGGATCCTACGAGCAGTACTTC,CASSLPSPGSYEQYF
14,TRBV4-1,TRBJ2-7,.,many,TGCGCCAGCAGCCAAGAGCTGCCCCCGGGCGAGCAGTACTTC,CASSQELPPGEQYF
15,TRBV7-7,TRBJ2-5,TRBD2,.,TGTGCCAGCAGCTTAGGGACTAGCGGGATGGAGACCCAGTACTTC,CASSLGTSGMETQYF
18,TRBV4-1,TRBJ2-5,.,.,TGCGCCAGCAGCCAAGACCCCGCGGTTTCGGGTCTAGAAGAGACCCAGTACTTC,CASSQDPAVSGLEETQYF
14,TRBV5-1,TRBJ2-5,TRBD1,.,TGCGCCAGCAGAATTGGACAGGAGACGGAGACCCAGTACTTC,CASRIGQETETQYF
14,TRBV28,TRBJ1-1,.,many,TGTGCCAGCAGACGCAGGGAATGGAGCACTGAAGCTTTCTTT,CASRRREWSTEAFF
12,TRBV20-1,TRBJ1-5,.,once,TGCAGTGCTGACGTGGGTGATCAGCCCCAGCATTTT,CSADVGDQPQHF
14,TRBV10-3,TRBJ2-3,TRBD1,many,TGTGCCATCAGTGGACAGGGAGGCACAGATACGCAGTATTTT,CAISGQGGTDTQYF
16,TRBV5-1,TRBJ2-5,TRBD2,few,TGCGCCAGCTATAGCGGGACTAGCGGGGAACAAGAGACCCAGTACTTC,CASYSGTSGEQETQYF
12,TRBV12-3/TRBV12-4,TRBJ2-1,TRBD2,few,TGTGCCAGCAGTCCGAGGACTAGCGAGAAGTTCTTC,CASSPRTSEKFF
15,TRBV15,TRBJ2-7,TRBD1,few,TGTGCCACCAGCAGCGGAAGAGGGGGCAACTACGAGCAGTACTTC,CATSSGRGGNYEQYF
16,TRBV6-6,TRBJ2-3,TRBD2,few,TGTGCCAGCAGCCGGACTAGCGGGAGCTTTTTGGATACGCAGTATTTT,CASSRTSGSFLDTQYF
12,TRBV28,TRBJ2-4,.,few,TGTGCCAGCAGTTTAAACGTAAAAGAGCAGTACTTC,CASSLNVKEQYF
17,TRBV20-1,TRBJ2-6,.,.,TGCAGTGCTAGAGAGACAGCAGACGGATCTGGGGCCAACGTCCTGACTTTC,CSARETADGSGANVLTF